The present T cell receptor (beta chain) was sequenced within a study of T cells after yellow fever vaccination. Study-wide points: Clonotypes appearing in both CD4 and CD8 compartments existed, and their share was small. Post-booster samples contained most primary-vaccination clones (about 96% CD4, around 90% CD8). From the bulk population, abundant clonotypes could contaminate and appear within FACS-sorted repertoires.

This clonotype showed up many times. What it binds is unknown. TCRdb re-derived calls from the 5' RACE reads in MiXCR, one entry per CDR3 protein. The data contain over 100,000 distinct CDR3 sequences, 8% to 9.5% of them singletons. The specimen was CD8+ T cells sorted from PBMCs, collected 45 days after the yellow fever booster vaccination. The sequence came from a man younger than 40 who received the YFV17D yellow fever vaccine.

CDR3 nucleotide sequence: TGTGCCAGCAGCCAAGTGGGATTAGCGGGAGTTGAGCAGTTCTTC. Amino acid sequence: CASSQVGLAGVEQFF. The chain couples TRBV4-2 to TRBJ2-1; the match to TRBD2 covers 9 bases. V was pared by 1 base and J by 9 bases, with 7 bases of the junction left unmatched. Germline CDR1 and CDR2: LGHNA and YNFKEQ. CDR3 length: 15 amino acids.